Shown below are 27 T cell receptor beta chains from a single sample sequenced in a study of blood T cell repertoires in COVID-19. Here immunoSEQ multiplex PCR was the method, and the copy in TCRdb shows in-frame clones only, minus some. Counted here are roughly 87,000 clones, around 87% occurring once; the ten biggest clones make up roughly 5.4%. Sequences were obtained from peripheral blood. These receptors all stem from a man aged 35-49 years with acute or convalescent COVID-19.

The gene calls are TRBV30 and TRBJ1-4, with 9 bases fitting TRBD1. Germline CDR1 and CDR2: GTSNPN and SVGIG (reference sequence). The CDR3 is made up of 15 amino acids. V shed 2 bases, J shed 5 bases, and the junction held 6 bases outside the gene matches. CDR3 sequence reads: CAWSFTGGGNEKLFF. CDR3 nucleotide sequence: TGTGCCTGGAGTTTCACAGGGGGCGGGAATGAAAAACTGTTTTTT.

CDR3 in amino acids: CASSQRRLAGTNEQFF. The CDR3 DNA reads TGCGCCAGCAGCCAGAGACGACTAGCGGGAACGAATGAGCAGTTCTTC. The chain employs TRBV5-1 and TRBJ2-1, with 11 positions matching TRBD2. The CDR3 runs to 16 residues. The V gene's germline CDR1 is SGHRS and CDR2 YFSETQ. V shed 4 bases and J 7 bases; nucleotides not matched to a gene: 10.

The CDR3 loop reads CASSLLQRGGQETQYF. CDR3 DNA sequence: TGCGCCAGCAGCTTGCTCCAGCGGGGGGGTCAAGAGACCCAGTACTTC. The chain couples TRBV5-1 to TRBJ2-5, with TRBD2 matching 10 bases. V lost 1 base to trimming and J lost 2 bases; unmatched junction nucleotides: 5. This CDR3 is 16 amino acids long. Looked up from germline, CDR1 is SGHRS and CDR2 is YFSETQ. Full variable domain (missing parts from reference TRBV5-1 and TRBJ2-5): KAGVTQTPRYLIKTRGQQVTLSCSPISGHRSVSWYQQTPGQGLQFLFEYFSETQRNKGNFPGRFSGRQFSNSRSEMNVSTLELGDSALYLCASSLLQRGGQETQYFGPGTRLLVL.

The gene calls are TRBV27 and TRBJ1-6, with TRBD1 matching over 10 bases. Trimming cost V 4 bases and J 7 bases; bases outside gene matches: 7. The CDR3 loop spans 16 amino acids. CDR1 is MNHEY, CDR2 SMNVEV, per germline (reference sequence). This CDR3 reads CASSYNPGQGNSPLHF. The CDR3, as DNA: TGTGCCAGCAGTTACAACCCGGGACAGGGGAATTCACCCCTCCACTTT.

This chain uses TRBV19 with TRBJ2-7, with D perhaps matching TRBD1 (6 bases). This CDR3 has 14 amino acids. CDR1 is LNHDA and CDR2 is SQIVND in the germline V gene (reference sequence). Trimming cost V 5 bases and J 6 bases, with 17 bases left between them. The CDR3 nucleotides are TGTGCCAGTAGTGCGATGGGACAAGTAGCCGAGCAGTACTTC. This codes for CASSAMGQVAEQYF.

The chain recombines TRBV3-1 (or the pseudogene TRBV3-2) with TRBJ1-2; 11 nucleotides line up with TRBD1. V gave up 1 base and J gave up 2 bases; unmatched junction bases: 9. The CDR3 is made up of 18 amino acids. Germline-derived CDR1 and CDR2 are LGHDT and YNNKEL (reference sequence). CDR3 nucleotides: TGTGCCAGCAGCCAAGTGTCGGGACAGGGGGGTAGGAACTATGGCTACACCTTC. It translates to CASSQVSGQGGRNYGYTF.

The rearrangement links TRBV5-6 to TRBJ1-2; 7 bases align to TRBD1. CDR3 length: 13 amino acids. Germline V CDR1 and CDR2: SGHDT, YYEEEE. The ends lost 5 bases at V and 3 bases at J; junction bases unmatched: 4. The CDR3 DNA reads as TGTGCCAGCAGTAACGGACAGGACTATGGCTACACCTTC. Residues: CASSNGQDYGYTF.

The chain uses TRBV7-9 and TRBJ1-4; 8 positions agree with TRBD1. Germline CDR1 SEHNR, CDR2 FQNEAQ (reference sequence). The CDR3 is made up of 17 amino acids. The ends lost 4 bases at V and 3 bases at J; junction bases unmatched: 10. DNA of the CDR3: TGTGCCAGCAGCTACCGACAGGGGAAGAGGGCTAATGAAAAACTGTTTTTT. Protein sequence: CASSYRQGKRANEKLFF.

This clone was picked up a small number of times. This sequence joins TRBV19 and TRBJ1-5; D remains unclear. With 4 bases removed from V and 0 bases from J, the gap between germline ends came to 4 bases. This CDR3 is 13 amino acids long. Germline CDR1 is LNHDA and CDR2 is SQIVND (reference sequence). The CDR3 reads CASSTNSNQPQHF. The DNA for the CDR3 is TGTGCCAGTAGTACAAATAGCAATCAGCCCCAGCATTTT.

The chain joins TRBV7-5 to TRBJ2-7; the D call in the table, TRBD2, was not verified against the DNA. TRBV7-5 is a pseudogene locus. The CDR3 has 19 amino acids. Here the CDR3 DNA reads TGTGCCAGAAGCTTATTTTGCGGGACGAGGGAAATCAGCTCCTACGAGCAGTACTTC. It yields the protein CARSLFCGTREISSYEQYF.

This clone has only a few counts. The DNA of the CDR3 is TGCGCCAGCAGCTTGAGGGGACAGGGCGGCACCGGGGAGCTGTTTTTT. Its protein is CASSLRGQGGTGELFF. The J gene is TRBJ2-2, the V gene TRBV5-1; 9 bases agree with TRBD1. Germline CDR1 and CDR2: SGHRS and YFSETQ. Trimming removed 1 base from V and 4 bases from J; junction bases left unmatched: 5. This CDR3 comprises 16 residues.

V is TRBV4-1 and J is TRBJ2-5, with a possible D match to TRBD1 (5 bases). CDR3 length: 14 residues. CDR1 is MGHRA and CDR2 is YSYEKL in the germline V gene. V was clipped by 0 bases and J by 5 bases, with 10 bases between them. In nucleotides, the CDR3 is TGCGCCAGCAGCCAAGATCAGGGTACGGAGACCCAGTACTTC. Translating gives CASSQDQGTETQYF.

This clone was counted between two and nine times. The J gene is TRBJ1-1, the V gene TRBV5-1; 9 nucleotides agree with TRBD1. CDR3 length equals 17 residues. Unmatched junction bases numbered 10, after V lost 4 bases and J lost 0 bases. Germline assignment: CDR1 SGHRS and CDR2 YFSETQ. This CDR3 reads CASSPGQGVSMNTEAFF. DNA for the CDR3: TGCGCCAGCAGCCCGGGACAGGGAGTCTCCATGAACACTGAAGCTTTCTTT.

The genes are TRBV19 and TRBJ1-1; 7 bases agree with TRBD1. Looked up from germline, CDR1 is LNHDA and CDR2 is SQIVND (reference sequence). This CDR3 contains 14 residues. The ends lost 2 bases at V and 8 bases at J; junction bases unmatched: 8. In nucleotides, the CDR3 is TGTGCCAGTAGTATAAGGGCCGACAGGGACGAAGCTTTCTTT. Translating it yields CASSIRADRDEAFF.

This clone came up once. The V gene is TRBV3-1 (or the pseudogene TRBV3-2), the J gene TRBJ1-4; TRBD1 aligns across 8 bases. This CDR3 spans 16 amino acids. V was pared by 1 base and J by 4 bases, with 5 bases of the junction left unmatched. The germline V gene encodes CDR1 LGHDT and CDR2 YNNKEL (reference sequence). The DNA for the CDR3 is TGTGCCAGCAGCCAAGTCTCCGGGACAGGTAATGAAAAACTGTTTTTT. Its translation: CASSQVSGTGNEKLFF.

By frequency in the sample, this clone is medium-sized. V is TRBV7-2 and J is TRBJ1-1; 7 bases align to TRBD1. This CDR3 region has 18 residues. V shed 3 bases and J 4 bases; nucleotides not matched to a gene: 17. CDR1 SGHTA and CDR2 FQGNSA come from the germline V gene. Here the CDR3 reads CASSFYGTEFNLGTEAFF. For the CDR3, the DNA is TGTGCCAGCAGCTTTTACGGGACAGAGTTTAATTTGGGCACTGAAGCTTTCTTT. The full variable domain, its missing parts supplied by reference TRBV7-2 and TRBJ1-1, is GAGVSQSPSNKVTEKGKDVELRCDPISGHTALYWYRQSLGQGLEFLIYFQGNSAPDKSGLPSDRFSAERTGGSVSTLTIQRTQQEDSAVYLCASSFYGTEFNLGTEAFFGQGTRLTVV.

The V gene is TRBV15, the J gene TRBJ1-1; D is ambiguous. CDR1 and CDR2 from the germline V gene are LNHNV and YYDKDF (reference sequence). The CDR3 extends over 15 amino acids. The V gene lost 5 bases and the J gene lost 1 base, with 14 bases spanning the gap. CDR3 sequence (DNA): TGTGCCACCAGCCCCACGACAAGGCCGAACACTGAAGCTTTCTTT. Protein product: CATSPTTRPNTEAFF. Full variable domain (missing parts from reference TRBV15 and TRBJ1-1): DAMVIQNPRYQVTQFGKPVTLSCSQTLNHNVMYWYQQKSSQAPKLLFHYYDKDFNNEADTPDNFQSRRPNTSFCFLDIRSPGLGDTAMYLCATSPTTRPNTEAFFGQGTRLTVV.

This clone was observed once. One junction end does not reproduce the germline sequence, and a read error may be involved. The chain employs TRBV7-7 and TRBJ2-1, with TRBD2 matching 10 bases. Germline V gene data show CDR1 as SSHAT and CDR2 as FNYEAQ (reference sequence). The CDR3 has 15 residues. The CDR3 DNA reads TGTGCTAGCAGCTTAGAAGCGGGGGGGCAATATGAGCAGTTCTTC. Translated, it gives CASSLEAGGQYEQFF.

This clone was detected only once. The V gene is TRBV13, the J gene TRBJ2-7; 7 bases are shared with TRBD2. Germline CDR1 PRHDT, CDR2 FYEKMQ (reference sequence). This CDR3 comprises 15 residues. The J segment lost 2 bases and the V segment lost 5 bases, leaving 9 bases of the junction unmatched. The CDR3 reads CASSPPAGVPYEQYF. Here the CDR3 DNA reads TGTGCCAGCAGCCCCCCGGCGGGAGTGCCCTACGAGCAGTACTTC.

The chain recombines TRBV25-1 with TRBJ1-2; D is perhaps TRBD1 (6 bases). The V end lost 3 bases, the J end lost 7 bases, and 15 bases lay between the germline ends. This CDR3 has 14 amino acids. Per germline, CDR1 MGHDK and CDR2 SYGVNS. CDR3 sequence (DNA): TGTGCCAGCAGTGAGCGACACAGGGTTGGTGGCTACACCTTC. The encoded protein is CASSERHRVGGYTF.

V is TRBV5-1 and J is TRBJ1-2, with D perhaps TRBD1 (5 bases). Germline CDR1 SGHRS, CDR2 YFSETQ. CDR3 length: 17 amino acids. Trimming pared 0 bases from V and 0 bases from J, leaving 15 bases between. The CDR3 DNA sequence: TGCGCCAGCAGCTTGGGGTCTTTGGGGGGTGCTAACTATGGCTACACCTTC. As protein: CASSLGSLGGANYGYTF. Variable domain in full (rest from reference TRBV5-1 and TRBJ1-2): KAGVTQTPRYLIKTRGQQVTLSCSPISGHRSVSWYQQTPGQGLQFLFEYFSETQRNKGNFPGRFSGRQFSNSRSEMNVSTLELGDSALYLCASSLGSLGGANYGYTFGSGTRLTVV.

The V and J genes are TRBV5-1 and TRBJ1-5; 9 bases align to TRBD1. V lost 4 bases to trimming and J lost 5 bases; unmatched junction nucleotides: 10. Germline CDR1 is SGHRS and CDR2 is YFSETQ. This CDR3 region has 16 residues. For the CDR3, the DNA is TGCGCCAGCAGCCTCTCCCCGGGACAGGGAGATCAGCCCCAGCATTTT. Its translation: CASSLSPGQGDQPQHF.

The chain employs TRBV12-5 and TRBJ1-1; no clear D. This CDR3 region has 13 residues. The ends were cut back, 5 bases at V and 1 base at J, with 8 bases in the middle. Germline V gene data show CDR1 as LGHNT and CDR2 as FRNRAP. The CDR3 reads CASGIAGNTEAFF. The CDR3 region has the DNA TGTGCTAGTGGTATCGCGGGGAACACTGAAGCTTTCTTT.

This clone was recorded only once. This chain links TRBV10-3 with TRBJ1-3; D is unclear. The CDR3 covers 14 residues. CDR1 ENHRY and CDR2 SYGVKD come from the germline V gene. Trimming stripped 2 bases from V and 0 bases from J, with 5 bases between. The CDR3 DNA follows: TGTGCCATCAGTGAGATCAACTCTGGAAACACCATATATTTT. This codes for CAISEINSGNTIYF.

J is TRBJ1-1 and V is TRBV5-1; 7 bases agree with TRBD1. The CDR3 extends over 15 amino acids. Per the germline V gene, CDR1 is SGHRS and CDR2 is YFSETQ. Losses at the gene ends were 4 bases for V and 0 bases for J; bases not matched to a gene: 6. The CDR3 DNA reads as TGCGCCAGCAGCACCCGACAGGGATTGAACACTGAAGCTTTCTTT. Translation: CASSTRQGLNTEAFF.

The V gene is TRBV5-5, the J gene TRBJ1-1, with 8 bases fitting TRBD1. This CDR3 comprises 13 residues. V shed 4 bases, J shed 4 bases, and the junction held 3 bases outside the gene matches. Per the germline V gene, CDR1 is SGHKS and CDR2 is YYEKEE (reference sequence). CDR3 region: CASSNTGGTEAFF. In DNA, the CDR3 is TGTGCCAGCAGCAACACAGGGGGCACTGAAGCTTTCTTT.

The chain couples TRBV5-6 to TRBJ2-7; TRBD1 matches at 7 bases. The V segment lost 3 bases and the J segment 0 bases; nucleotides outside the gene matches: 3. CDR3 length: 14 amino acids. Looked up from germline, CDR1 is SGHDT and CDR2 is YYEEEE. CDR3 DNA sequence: TGTGCCAGCAGCTCGACAGGGTCCTCCTACGAGCAGTACTTC. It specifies CASSSTGSSYEQYF.